This T cell receptor beta chain was profiled in a study of blood T cells in healthy people across ages. Overall study results and limits: Unsorted PBMCs prevented conclusive naive versus antigen-experienced comparison.

As for this clonotype: Its antigen is undetermined.

A J-beta primer mix and a sample-barcoded 5' primer were used in a second PCR of roughly 7 to 12 cycles. MiXCR, applied by TCRdb to the 5' RACE reads, yields one record per CDR3 protein. The sample has 1.8 million or so distinct CDR3 sequences; roughly 43% are singletons. Healthy Russian Caucasian donors spanned ages about 6 to 90 years. In germline, CDR1 is SGHKS, CDR2 YYEKEE (reference sequence). V dropped 0 bases and J dropped 12 bases, with 12 bases sitting between them. The CDR3 runs 12 residues. The sample comprised blood. This TCR came from a human donor in good health. The J gene is TRBJ2-5, the V gene TRBV5-5; D uncertain. The CDR3 protein is CASSLDSPVKYF. CDR3 DNA sequence: TGTGCCAGCAGCTTGGACTCCCCAGTCAAGTACTTC.